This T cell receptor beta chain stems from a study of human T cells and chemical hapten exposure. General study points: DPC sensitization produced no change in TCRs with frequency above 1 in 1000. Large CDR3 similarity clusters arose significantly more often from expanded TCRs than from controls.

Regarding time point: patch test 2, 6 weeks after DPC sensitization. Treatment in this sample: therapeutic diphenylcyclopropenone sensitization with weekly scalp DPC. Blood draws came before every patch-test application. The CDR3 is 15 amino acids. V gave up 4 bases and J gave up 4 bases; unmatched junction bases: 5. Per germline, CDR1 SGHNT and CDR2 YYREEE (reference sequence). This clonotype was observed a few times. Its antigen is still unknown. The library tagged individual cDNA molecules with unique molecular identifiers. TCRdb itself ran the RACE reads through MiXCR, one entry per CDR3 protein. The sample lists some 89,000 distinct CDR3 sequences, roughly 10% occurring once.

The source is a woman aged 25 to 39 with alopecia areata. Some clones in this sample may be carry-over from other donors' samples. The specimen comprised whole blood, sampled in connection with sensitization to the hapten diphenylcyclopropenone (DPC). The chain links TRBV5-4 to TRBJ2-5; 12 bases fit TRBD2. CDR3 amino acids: CASSPSGRAGETQYF. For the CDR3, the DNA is TGTGCCAGCAGCCCTAGCGGGAGGGCCGGAGAGACCCAGTACTTC.